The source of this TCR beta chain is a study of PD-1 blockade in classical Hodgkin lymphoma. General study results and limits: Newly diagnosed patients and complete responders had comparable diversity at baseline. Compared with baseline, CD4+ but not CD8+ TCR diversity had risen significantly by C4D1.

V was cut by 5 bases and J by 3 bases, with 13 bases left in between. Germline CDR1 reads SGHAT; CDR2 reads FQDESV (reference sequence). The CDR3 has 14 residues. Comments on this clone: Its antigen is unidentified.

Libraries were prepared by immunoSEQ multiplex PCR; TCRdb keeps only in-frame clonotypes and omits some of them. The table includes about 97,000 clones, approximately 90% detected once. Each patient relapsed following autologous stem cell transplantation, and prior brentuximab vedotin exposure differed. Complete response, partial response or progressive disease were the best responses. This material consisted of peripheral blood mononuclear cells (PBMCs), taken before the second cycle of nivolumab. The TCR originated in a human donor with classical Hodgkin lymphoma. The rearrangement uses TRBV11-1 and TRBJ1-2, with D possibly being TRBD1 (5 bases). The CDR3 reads CASSPGTDYYGYTF. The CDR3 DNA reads TGTGCCAGCAGCCCCGGGACCGACTACTATGGCTACACCTTC.